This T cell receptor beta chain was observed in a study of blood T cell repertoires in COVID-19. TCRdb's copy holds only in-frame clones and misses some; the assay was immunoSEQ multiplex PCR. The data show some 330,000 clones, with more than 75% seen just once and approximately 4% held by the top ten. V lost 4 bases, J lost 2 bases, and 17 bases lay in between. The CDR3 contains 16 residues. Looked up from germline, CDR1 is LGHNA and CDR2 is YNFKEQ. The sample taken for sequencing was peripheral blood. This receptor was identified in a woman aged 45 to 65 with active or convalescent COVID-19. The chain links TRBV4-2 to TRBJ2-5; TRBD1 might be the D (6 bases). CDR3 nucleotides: TGTGCCAGCAGCCCCAGAGGGGGTTCAGCTCAAGAGACCCAGTACTTC. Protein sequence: CASSPRGGSAQETQYF.